Sequencing of this T cell receptor (beta chain) was carried out in a study of response to subunit inactivated influenza vaccine. TCRdb reanalysed the RT-PCR reads using MiXCR and keeps one entry per CDR3 protein. This table holds fewer than 600,000 distinct CDR3 sequences, around 7.9% found once. With regard to this clonotype: Its specificity is unknown.

Study-wide findings and caveats: That few new T cells are recruited by each seasonal influenza vaccination was the authors' suggestion.

The source of this sequence is a man aged 45 to 70 who received an inactivated influenza vaccine. This sample comprised PBMCs from blood, obtained around 25 months after vaccination.

CDR3 sequence reads: CASSFWGATDTQYF. CDR3 DNA: TGTGCCAGCAGTTTCTGGGGGGCCACAGATACGCAGTATTTT. The V gene is TRBV12-3 or TRBV12-4, the J gene TRBJ2-3; D is possibly TRBD1 or TRBD2 (6 bases each). The length of the CDR3 is 14 residues. Trimming left V 3 bases short and J 2 bases short, with 9 bases between.